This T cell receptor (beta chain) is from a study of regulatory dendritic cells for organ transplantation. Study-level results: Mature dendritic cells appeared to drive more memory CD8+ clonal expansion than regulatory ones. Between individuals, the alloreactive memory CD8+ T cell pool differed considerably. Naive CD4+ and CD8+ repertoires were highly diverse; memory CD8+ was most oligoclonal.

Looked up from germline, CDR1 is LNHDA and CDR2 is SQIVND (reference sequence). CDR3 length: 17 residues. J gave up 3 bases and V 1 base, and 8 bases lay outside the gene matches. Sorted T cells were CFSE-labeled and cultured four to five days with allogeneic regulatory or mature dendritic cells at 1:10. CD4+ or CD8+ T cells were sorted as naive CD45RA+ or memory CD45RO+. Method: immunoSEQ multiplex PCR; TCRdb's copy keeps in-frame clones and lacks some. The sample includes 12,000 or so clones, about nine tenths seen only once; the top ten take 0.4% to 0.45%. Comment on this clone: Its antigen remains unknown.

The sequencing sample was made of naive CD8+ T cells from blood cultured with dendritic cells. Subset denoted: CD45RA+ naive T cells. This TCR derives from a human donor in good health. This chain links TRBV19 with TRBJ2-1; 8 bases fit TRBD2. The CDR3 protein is CASSIGPSGLNYNEQFF. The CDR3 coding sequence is TGTGCCAGTAGTATAGGTCCTAGCGGGCTAAACTACAATGAGCAGTTCTTC.